Listed below are T cell receptor beta chains from one sample, sequenced in a study of cytomegalovirus exposure and HLA in healthy donors. Data came from immunoSEQ multiplex PCR; TCRdb stores just in-frame clones and leaves some out. The sample yields 110,000 to 150,000 clones, more than 60% seen once. Source material: PBMCs. Receptors originate from a male donor in good health and CMV-seronegative. CDR3s include the opening cysteine and the closing phenylalanine or tryptophan. Fields, in order: J gene, D gene, V gene, clone size, CDR3 DNA, CDR3 protein. The D gene is left open where the match is weak. Rows give clone size only sometimes, using once, few, many, or a class for an expanded clone.

j_call: TRBJ2-7; d_call: TRBD2; v_call: TRBV5-4; clone_size: NA; cdr3_nt: TGTGCCAGCAGCTTAGGGACTAGCGGGAGGGTAATCGACGAGCAGTACTTC; cdr3_aa: CASSLGTSGRVIDEQYF
j_call: TRBJ2-1; d_call: TRBD2; v_call: TRBV13; clone_size: NA; cdr3_nt: TGTGCCAGCAGCGAGTACCCGGGGGGGGGCCGCGAGAATGAGCAGTTCTTC; cdr3_aa: CASSEYPGGGRENEQFF
j_call: TRBJ1-4; d_call: TRBD1; v_call: TRBV13; clone_size: NA; cdr3_nt: TGTGCCAGCAGCTCGGGACAGTTGGGGAATGAAAAACTGTTTTTT; cdr3_aa: CASSSGQLGNEKLFF
j_call: TRBJ1-2; d_call: TRBD1; v_call: TRBV5-4; clone_size: NA; cdr3_nt: TGTGCCAGCAGCCGGACCATCGGGACAGGGGGCGACTATGGCTACACCTTC; cdr3_aa: CASSRTIGTGGDYGYTF
j_call: TRBJ2-7; d_call: NA; v_call: TRBV11-2; clone_size: NA; cdr3_nt: TGTGCCAGCAGTCCTCCCCAGGGGTTGCAGGACGAGCAGTACTTC; cdr3_aa: CASSPPQGLQDEQYF
j_call: TRBJ1-3; d_call: NA; v_call: TRBV14; clone_size: NA; cdr3_nt: TGTGCCAGCAGCCAACTGGGCAGGGGCGGAAACACCATATATTTT; cdr3_aa: CASSQLGRGGNTIYF
j_call: TRBJ1-6; d_call: NA; v_call: TRBV5-1; clone_size: NA; cdr3_nt: TGCGCCAGCAGCTTTGATCGGGGGGGGTCGAGGAATTCACCCCTCCACTTT; cdr3_aa: CASSFDRGGSRNSPLHF
j_call: TRBJ2-7; d_call: NA; v_call: TRBV5-8; clone_size: NA; cdr3_nt: TGTGCCAGCAGCTTGGGACTGATCTCCTACGAGCAGTACTTC; cdr3_aa: CASSLGLISYEQYF
j_call: TRBJ1-5; d_call: TRBD1; v_call: TRBV19; clone_size: NA; cdr3_nt: TGTGCCAGTTCGACAGGGCTGGCTCAGCCCCAGCATTTT; cdr3_aa: CASSTGLAQPQHF
j_call: TRBJ2-1; d_call: TRBD2; v_call: TRBV14; clone_size: NA; cdr3_nt: TGTGCCAGCAGCCAAGACCCCCCGGTGGGAGCGGGAGTGAGGGGTGAGCAGTTCTTC; cdr3_aa: CASSQDPPVGAGVRGEQFF
j_call: TRBJ2-5; d_call: TRBD1; v_call: TRBV9; clone_size: NA; cdr3_nt: TGTGCCAGCAGCGCGACAGGGGGTACCCAAGAGACCCAGTACTTC; cdr3_aa: CASSATGGTQETQYF
j_call: TRBJ1-4; d_call: NA; v_call: TRBV19; clone_size: NA; cdr3_nt: TGTGCCAGTAGCCTCAATGAAAAACTGTTTTTT; cdr3_aa: CASSLNEKLFF
j_call: TRBJ1-2; d_call: NA; v_call: TRBV9; clone_size: once; cdr3_nt: TGTGCCAGCAGCGTAGGGGTGACGACAGCTAACTATGGCTACACCTTC; cdr3_aa: CASSVGVTTANYGYTF
j_call: TRBJ1-2; d_call: TRBD1; v_call: TRBV30; clone_size: NA; cdr3_nt: TGTTTTCCACAGGGGAATGGGGATGGCTACACCTTC; cdr3_aa: CFPQGNGDGYTF
j_call: TRBJ2-2; d_call: TRBD2; v_call: TRBV19; clone_size: NA; cdr3_nt: TGTGCCAGTAGTATAAATAGCGGGAGCGCTTCCGGGGAGCTGTTTTTT; cdr3_aa: CASSINSGSASGELFF
j_call: TRBJ2-1; d_call: NA; v_call: TRBV28; clone_size: few; cdr3_nt: TGTGCCAGCAGCCCGGTGGGGGGAGTTATGTATGAGCAGTTCTTC; cdr3_aa: CASSPVGGVMYEQFF
j_call: TRBJ2-7; d_call: TRBD2; v_call: TRBV4-3; clone_size: NA; cdr3_nt: TGCGCCAGCAGCCAAGGACGGGGGGAGGGCGAGCAGTACTTC; cdr3_aa: CASSQGRGEGEQYF
j_call: TRBJ2-2; d_call: NA; v_call: TRBV5-4; clone_size: once; cdr3_nt: TGTGCCAGCAGCACCGGGACTGCGAACACCGGGGAGCTGTTTTTT; cdr3_aa: CASSTGTANTGELFF
j_call: TRBJ2-7; d_call: NA; v_call: TRBV18; clone_size: few; cdr3_nt: TGTGCCAGCTCACCCTCTGGAGAGGTTTTGGGCTACGAGCAGTACTTC; cdr3_aa: CASSPSGEVLGYEQYF
j_call: TRBJ1-1; d_call: TRBD1; v_call: TRBV6-1; clone_size: NA; cdr3_nt: TGTGCCAGCAGCCTAGACAGGGTGGTCACTGAAGCTTTCTTT; cdr3_aa: CASSLDRVVTEAFF
j_call: TRBJ1-4; d_call: NA; v_call: TRBV12-5; clone_size: NA; cdr3_nt: TGTGCTAGTGGCCTGGGGGGTAGGGCTAATGAAAAACTGTTTTTT; cdr3_aa: CASGLGGRANEKLFF
j_call: TRBJ1-2; d_call: NA; v_call: TRBV6-6; clone_size: NA; cdr3_nt: TGTGCCAGCAGTTCTACAGACAGTGCGGGCTACACCTTC; cdr3_aa: CASSSTDSAGYTF
j_call: TRBJ1-4; d_call: TRBD1; v_call: TRBV19; clone_size: NA; cdr3_nt: TGTGCCAGTAGTATCAATACAGGGGGTCCTAATGAAAAACTGTTTTTT; cdr3_aa: CASSINTGGPNEKLFF
j_call: TRBJ1-2; d_call: NA; v_call: TRBV13; clone_size: few; cdr3_nt: TGTGCCAGCAGCTTTTACGGGTATGGCTACACCTTC; cdr3_aa: CASSFYGYGYTF
j_call: TRBJ1-3; d_call: TRBD1; v_call: TRBV6-1; clone_size: once; cdr3_nt: TGTGCCAGCCAGGAGGGGGCCCTCGCTCGAAACACCATATATTTT; cdr3_aa: CASQEGALARNTIYF
j_call: TRBJ1-1; d_call: NA; v_call: TRBV10-3; clone_size: NA; cdr3_nt: TGTGCCATCAGTGAGTCGGGGACACCTCTTCAGGAGGACACTGAAGCTTTCTTT; cdr3_aa: CAISESGTPLQEDTEAFF
j_call: TRBJ2-5; d_call: TRBD1; v_call: TRBV18; clone_size: NA; cdr3_nt: TGTGCCAGCTCTAGGGCCGGCCAGGGGGCTTATGAGACCCAGTACTTC; cdr3_aa: CASSRAGQGAYETQYF
j_call: TRBJ1-1; d_call: TRBD1; v_call: TRBV25-1; clone_size: NA; cdr3_nt: TGTGCCAGCAGTGAATTTTTTCCGACAGGGGATACAACTGAAGCTTTCTTT; cdr3_aa: CASSEFFPTGDTTEAFF
j_call: TRBJ2-1; d_call: TRBD1; v_call: TRBV9; clone_size: NA; cdr3_nt: TGTGCCAGCAGCGGGACAGGGGCCTACAATGAGCAGTTCTTC; cdr3_aa: CASSGTGAYNEQFF
j_call: TRBJ2-1; d_call: NA; v_call: TRBV5-1; clone_size: NA; cdr3_nt: TGCGCCAGCAGCCCCGGGGACAATGAGCAGTTCTTC; cdr3_aa: CASSPGDNEQFF
j_call: TRBJ2-1; d_call: TRBD2; v_call: TRBV7-9; clone_size: few; cdr3_nt: TGTGCCAGCAGCTCCTCGGGGGGGCCTGTCGATGAGCAGTTCTTC; cdr3_aa: CASSSSGGPVDEQFF
j_call: TRBJ2-3; d_call: NA; v_call: TRBV10-3; clone_size: once; cdr3_nt: TGTGCCATCAGTGACGGGGGGCCGACTACAGATACGCAGTATTTT; cdr3_aa: CAISDGGPTTDTQYF
j_call: TRBJ1-3; d_call: NA; v_call: TRBV29-1; clone_size: NA; cdr3_nt: TGCAGCGCTGGGGACACCGGAAACACCATATATTTT; cdr3_aa: CSAGDTGNTIYF
j_call: TRBJ1-4; d_call: TRBD1; v_call: TRBV19; clone_size: NA; cdr3_nt: TGTGCCAGTAGCCGACAGGGCTCAACTAATGAAAAACTGTTTTTT; cdr3_aa: CASSRQGSTNEKLFF
j_call: TRBJ1-1; d_call: NA; v_call: TRBV30; clone_size: NA; cdr3_nt: TGTGCCCTTGGAGGGTGGAACACTGAAGCTTTCTTT; cdr3_aa: CALGGWNTEAFF
j_call: TRBJ1-4; d_call: TRBD1; v_call: TRBV28; clone_size: NA; cdr3_nt: TGTGCCAGCACCCCGGGACAGGGAAAACTGTTTTTT; cdr3_aa: CASTPGQGKLFF
j_call: TRBJ1-4; d_call: NA; v_call: TRBV12-2; clone_size: few; cdr3_nt: TGTGCAAGTCATGGACAGGGTCAGGAAAAACTGTTTTTT; cdr3_aa: CASHGQGQEKLFF
j_call: TRBJ1-2; d_call: NA; v_call: TRBV5-1; clone_size: few; cdr3_nt: TGCGCCAGCAGCTTGGATCGGGTCTATGGCTACACCTTC; cdr3_aa: CASSLDRVYGYTF
j_call: TRBJ1-1; d_call: TRBD1; v_call: TRBV7-2; clone_size: NA; cdr3_nt: TGTGCCAGCAGCCCTGACCCGGGACAGGCTGGAGATTTCTTT; cdr3_aa: CASSPDPGQAGDFF
j_call: TRBJ2-5; d_call: TRBD2; v_call: TRBV19; clone_size: once; cdr3_nt: TGTGCCAGTAGTATGAGCCTAGCGGGCCAAGAGACCCAGTACTTC; cdr3_aa: CASSMSLAGQETQYF
j_call: TRBJ1-5; d_call: NA; v_call: TRBV5-1; clone_size: NA; cdr3_nt: TGCGCCAGCAGCTTGGATGGAGGGCCTTATAGCAATCAGCCCCAGCATTTT; cdr3_aa: CASSLDGGPYSNQPQHF
j_call: TRBJ2-7; d_call: NA; v_call: TRBV7-2; clone_size: NA; cdr3_nt: TGTGCCAGCAGCTTGTCCTGGACAGACTACGAGCAGTACTTC; cdr3_aa: CASSLSWTDYEQYF
j_call: TRBJ1-1; d_call: NA; v_call: TRBV4-2; clone_size: NA; cdr3_nt: TGTGCCAGCAGCCAAGACGGCGCGGCTCAGGGTCGCACTGAAGCTTTCTTT; cdr3_aa: CASSQDGAAQGRTEAFF
j_call: TRBJ2-7; d_call: NA; v_call: TRBV13; clone_size: NA; cdr3_nt: TGTGCCAGCAGTACCGCTAGGGGCATGACCGAGCAGTACTTC; cdr3_aa: CASSTARGMTEQYF
j_call: TRBJ2-7; d_call: TRBD2; v_call: TRBV12-5; clone_size: NA; cdr3_nt: TGTGCTAGTGGTTTGGGCCTAGCGGGCGGCCCCTCCTACGAGCAGTACTTC; cdr3_aa: CASGLGLAGGPSYEQYF
j_call: TRBJ2-3; d_call: NA; v_call: TRBV7-7; clone_size: NA; cdr3_nt: TGTGCTAGCAGCTTAGCTACAGGCCCTCGGGGCACAGATACGCAGTATTTT; cdr3_aa: CASSLATGPRGTDTQYF
j_call: TRBJ2-3; d_call: TRBD1; v_call: TRBV19; clone_size: NA; cdr3_nt: TGTGCCAGTAGTCGGACGACAGGGGGCCAAAGCACAGATACGCAGTATTTT; cdr3_aa: CASSRTTGGQSTDTQYF
j_call: TRBJ1-1; d_call: NA; v_call: TRBV27; clone_size: once; cdr3_nt: TGTGCCAGCAGTTTAGTTTGGACCGGGGGGGCGGAAGCTTTCTTT; cdr3_aa: CASSLVWTGGAEAFF
j_call: TRBJ2-2; d_call: NA; v_call: TRBV29-1; clone_size: NA; cdr3_nt: TGCAGCGTTTATCAGGGGAAGAACACCGGGGAGCTGTTTTTT; cdr3_aa: CSVYQGKNTGELFF
j_call: TRBJ1-1; d_call: NA; v_call: TRBV14; clone_size: NA; cdr3_nt: TGTGCCAGCAGCCAAACGACAGGATGGTCCACTGAAGCTTTCTTT; cdr3_aa: CASSQTTGWSTEAFF
j_call: TRBJ2-3; d_call: NA; v_call: TRBV6-1; clone_size: NA; cdr3_nt: TGTGCCAGCAGTGAAGGATCGAGGGTAGTCACAGATACGCAGTATTTT; cdr3_aa: CASSEGSRVVTDTQYF
j_call: TRBJ2-2; d_call: NA; v_call: TRBV6-4; clone_size: few; cdr3_nt: TGTGCCAGCAGTGACTCTAGCACCGGGGAGCTGTTTTTT; cdr3_aa: CASSDSSTGELFF